Each of the 11 T cell receptor beta chains below was sequenced from the same sample in a study of T-cell memory formation after mild COVID-19. MiXCR, applied by TCRdb to the 5' RACE reads, yields one record per CDR3 protein. The sample lists roughly 450,000 distinct CDR3 sequences, roughly 18% occurring once. Sequences were obtained from PBMCs or a T cell subset sorted from them (not recorded which). These receptors were obtained from an adult woman who had mild COVID-19 (a few samples of this study predate the infection). Cell type and time point are not known.

In its sample, this clonotype was seen many times. The gene calls are TRBV27 and TRBJ2-3; tentative D call: TRBD1 (6 bases). V shed 6 bases and J shed 1 base, with 14 bases lying between them. This CDR3 comprises 15 residues. CDR1 is MNHEY, CDR2 SMNVEV, per germline (reference sequence). The chain's CDR3 is CASRTGIRGTDTQYF. DNA for the CDR3: TGTGCCAGCAGGACAGGCATAAGGGGCACAGATACGCAGTATTTT.

This clonotype was detected only a few times. The V and J genes are TRBV5-1 and TRBJ2-1, with a weak D call TRBD2 (5 bases). The CDR3 loop spans 18 amino acids. In germline, CDR1 is SGHRS, CDR2 YFSETQ. V shed 2 bases and J shed 3 bases, with 21 bases lying between them. The CDR3 DNA follows: TGCGCCAGCAGCTTCTGGGCCCAGGAGGAAGGAAGCTACAATGAGCAGTTCTTC. Translating it yields CASSFWAQEEGSYNEQFF.

This clonotype appeared a few times. The chain uses TRBV29-1 and TRBJ1-1, with D tentatively TRBD1 (5 bases). Germline CDR1 reads SQVTM; CDR2 reads ANQGSEA. V lost 5 bases to trimming and J lost 1 base, with 14 bases between them. The CDR3 covers 14 residues. CDR3 sequence: CSVLKHGQNTEAFF. Here the CDR3 DNA reads TGCAGCGTTCTTAAACATGGACAGAACACTGAAGCTTTCTTT. Full variable domain (outside the CDR3, taken from reference TRBV29-1 and TRBJ1-1): SAVISQKPSRDICQRGTSLTIQCQVDSQVTMMFWYRQQPGQSLTLIATANQGSEATYESGFVIDKFPISRPNLTFSTLTVSNMSPEDSSIYLCSVLKHGQNTEAFFGQGTRLTVV.

The table lists this clonotype with a few counts. V usage is TRBV5-1 and J usage is TRBJ2-5, with D unclear. V was clipped by 1 base and J by 1 base, with 8 bases between them. Germline V gene lookup returns CDR1 SGHRS and CDR2 YFSETQ. This CDR3 contains 14 residues. The CDR3 DNA reads as TGCGCCAGCAGCTTGACTCCAAGCCAAGAGACCCAGTACTTC. It translates to CASSLTPSQETQYF.

The sample holds many counts of this clonotype. This chain connects TRBV7-9 to TRBJ2-1, with 13 bases lining up with TRBD2. Germline V gives CDR1 SEHNR, CDR2 FQNEAQ (reference sequence). The CDR3 is 15 amino acids. The ends lost 4 bases at V and 9 bases at J; junction bases unmatched: 6. CDR3 nucleotide sequence: TGTGCCAGCAGCTCTGGACTAGCGGGAGTTGGTGAGCAGTTCTTC. Its translation: CASSSGLAGVGEQFF.

The chain recombines TRBV12-3 or TRBV12-4 with TRBJ2-1; D not resolved. This CDR3 comprises 12 residues. Trimming removed 1 base from V and 10 bases from J, with 8 bases in between. The CDR3 nucleotides are TGTGCCAGCAGTTTAGGACCGCCCGAGCAGTTCTTC. Its protein product is CASSLGPPEQFF.

This clonotype appeared a few times. DNA of the CDR3: TGTGCCAGCAGCTCCCGCGGGGCTACAAGCGGGGGCTACAATGAGCAGTTCTTC. Protein sequence: CASSSRGATSGGYNEQFF. The rearrangement uses TRBV7-6 and TRBJ2-1; 8 positions match TRBD2. V lost 4 bases, J lost 3 bases, and 14 bases stayed unmatched. This CDR3 comprises 18 residues. CDR1 is SGHVS, CDR2 FNYEAQ, per germline.

This clonotype was recorded a few times. The J gene is TRBJ1-2, the V gene TRBV11-1, with a tentative D call TRBD1 (5 bases). The CDR3 has 13 amino acids. Trimming stripped 3 bases from V and 8 bases from J, with 13 bases between. CDR1 SGHAT and CDR2 FQDESV come from the germline V gene (reference sequence). In DNA form, the CDR3 reads TGTGCCAGCAGCTTTTCAGGGCGAAGAGGCTACACCTTC. Translation: CASSFSGRRGYTF.

This clonotype has a handful of counts. This chain connects TRBV3-1 to TRBJ2-3, with TRBD2 as a possible D gene (7 bases). V was shortened by 2 bases and J by 2 bases, with 17 bases between the two germline ends. The length of the CDR3 is 17 residues. Looked up from germline, CDR1 is LGHDT and CDR2 is YNNKEL (reference sequence). CDR3 nucleotides: TGTGCCAGCAGCCAATTCATGCCCCGGGGGGCCACAGATACGCAGTATTTT. Translated, it gives CASSQFMPRGATDTQYF.

This clonotype appeared a few times. J is TRBJ2-2 and V is TRBV7-3; the D is unclear. The CDR3 is 16 amino acids. The V and J ends lost 5 bases and 0 bases respectively, with 13 bases between them. Germline V CDR1 and CDR2: SGHTA, FQGTGA. In nucleotides, the CDR3 is TGTGCCAGCAGCCCGACCGGTTCTACGAACACCGGGGAGCTGTTTTTT. Translation: CASSPTGSTNTGELFF.

V usage is TRBV20-1 and J usage is TRBJ1-1; a possible D gene is TRBD1 (5 bases). Trimming shortened V by 3 bases and J by 4 bases, and 9 bases separated the two germline ends. CDR3 length: 12 amino acids. Germline-derived CDR1 and CDR2 are DFQATT and SNEGSKA (reference sequence). The CDR3 is CSASRDSTEAFF. DNA for the CDR3: TGCAGTGCTAGCAGGGATAGCACTGAAGCTTTCTTT.